Shown below are 18 T cell receptor beta chains from a single sample sequenced in a study of cytomegalovirus exposure and HLA in healthy donors. Both 60 Vbeta primers and 13 Jbeta primers went into the PCR. Sequenced by immunoSEQ multiplex PCR; TCRdb stores in-frame clones only, minus some. The table has about 170,000 clones, around 78% seen once. The sample was PBMCs. The origin of the receptors is a woman younger than 45 in good health and CMV-seropositive.

The gene calls are TRBV5-6 and TRBJ1-1, with TRBD1 identical over 7 bases. Trimming removed 3 bases from V and 4 bases from J; junction bases left unmatched: 6. The CDR3 length is 14 residues. The V gene's germline CDR1 is SGHDT and CDR2 YYEEEE. In DNA form, the CDR3 reads TGTGCCAGCAGCTGGTTCGACAGGGCCACTGAAGCTTTCTTT. Encoded protein: CASSWFDRATEAFF. The full variable domain, in which reference TRBV5-6 and TRBJ1-1 provide the parts outside the CDR3, is DAGVTQSPTHLIKTRGQQVTLRCSPKSGHDTVSWYQQALGQGPQFIFQYYEEEERQRGNFPDRFSGHQFPNYSSELNVNALLLGDSALYLCASSWFDRATEAFFGQGTRLTVV.

The V gene is TRBV10-2, the J gene TRBJ2-2, with TRBD1 matching over 11 bases. CDR1 and CDR2 (germline): WSHSY, SAAADI. The CDR3 length is 16 residues. The V gene end was trimmed by 8 bases and the J gene end by 0 bases; junction bases not matched to a gene: 5. The CDR3 DNA reads TGCGCCAGCGCCGGGACAGGGGGATCGAACACCGGGGAGCTGTTTTTT. It specifies CASAGTGGSNTGELFF.

This chain uses TRBV4-3 with TRBJ1-1; TRBD1 matches at 9 bases. The germline CDR1 and CDR2 sequences are LGHNA and YSLEER. J gave up 1 base and V 2 bases, and 5 bases lay outside the gene matches. The CDR3 is 16 residues long. The CDR3 loop is CASSQLPGQGNTEAFF. The CDR3 nucleotides are TGCGCCAGCAGCCAATTACCGGGACAGGGGAACACTGAAGCTTTCTTT.

This chain connects TRBV29-1 to TRBJ1-4; 9 bases are shared with TRBD1. This CDR3 comprises 14 residues. Germline loops: CDR1 SQVTM, CDR2 ANQGSEA. V gave up 4 bases and J gave up 5 bases; unmatched junction bases: 5. Here the CDR3 reads CSVGAQGANEKLFF. DNA of the CDR3: TGCAGCGTTGGTGCACAGGGGGCCAATGAAAAACTGTTTTTT. Full variable domain (outside the CDR3, taken from reference TRBV29-1 and TRBJ1-4): SAVISQKPSRDICQRGTSLTIQCQVDSQVTMMFWYRQQPGQSLTLIATANQGSEATYESGFVIDKFPISRPNLTFSTLTVSNMSPEDSSIYLCSVGAQGANEKLFFGSGTQLSVL.

The genes are TRBV7-9 and TRBJ2-3; maybe TRBD1 (5 bases). This CDR3 is built from 16 residues. V lost 4 bases and J 6 bases, leaving 20 bases between the germline ends. Germline assignment: CDR1 SEHNR and CDR2 FQNEAQ (reference sequence). The CDR3 reads CASSSTGRLDTDTQYF. The CDR3 DNA reads as TGTGCCAGCAGCTCTACAGGACGGCTAGATACGGATACGCAGTATTTT.

This rearrangement joins TRBV6-5 to TRBJ2-3; tentative D call: TRBD2 (7 bases). The CDR3 totals 16 residues. The V and J ends lost 1 base and 5 bases respectively, with 16 bases between them. Germline loops: CDR1 MNHEY, CDR2 SVGAGI. In DNA, the CDR3 is TGTGCCAGCAGTTACTTAGTGGGGGGGCCGGGAGATACGCAGTATTTT. Amino acid sequence: CASSYLVGGPGDTQYF.

The CDR3 loop is CASSFTGTRLAYEQYF. In nucleotides, the CDR3 is TGTGCCAGCAGTTTCACCGGGACAAGGCTCGCCTACGAGCAGTACTTC. This chain connects TRBV6-5 to TRBJ2-7; possible D gene TRBD1, 6 bases. Germline values: CDR1 MNHEY, CDR2 SVGAGI. Deletions cut 4 bases from V and 2 bases from J, with 18 bases between. The CDR3 extends over 16 amino acids.

Only a few counts were recorded for this clone. The chain employs TRBV5-1 and TRBJ2-7; TRBD1 matches at 8 bases. The V segment lost 3 bases and the J segment 3 bases; nucleotides outside the gene matches: 5. The CDR3 is made up of 14 amino acids. Germline CDR1 is SGHRS and CDR2 is YFSETQ. CDR3 residues: CASSSGQGNYEQYF. DNA for the CDR3: TGCGCCAGCAGCTCTGGACAGGGCAACTACGAGCAGTACTTC.

This chain joins TRBV5-1 and TRBJ1-1; D not resolved. V was clipped by 4 bases and J by 7 bases, with 14 bases between them. The length of the CDR3 is 13 residues. Per the germline V gene, CDR1 is SGHRS and CDR2 is YFSETQ. CDR3 amino acids: CASSTGSSSEAFF. The DNA of the CDR3 is TGCGCCAGCAGCACCGGGAGCAGTAGTGAAGCTTTCTTT.

V is TRBV11-2 and J is TRBJ2-6, with a possible D match to TRBD1 (6 bases). Trimming shortened V by 2 bases and J by 0 bases, and 11 bases separated the two germline ends. This CDR3 has 17 residues. Germline V gene data show CDR1 as SGHAT and CDR2 as FQNNGV. The CDR3 loop is CASSLQGSISGANVLTF. DNA of the CDR3: TGTGCCAGCAGCTTACAGGGGTCAATCTCTGGGGCCAACGTCCTGACTTTC.

The rearrangement uses TRBV6-5 and TRBJ2-7; a weak D match, TRBD1 (6 bases). Trimming removed 0 bases at V and 7 bases at J, with 13 bases between. Germline CDR1 is MNHEY and CDR2 is SVGAGI. The CDR3 covers 14 residues. Here the CDR3 DNA reads TGTGCCAGCAGTTACTCGGTGGAAACAGGGGAGCAGTACTTC. Translating gives CASSYSVETGEQYF.

The V and J genes are TRBV7-6 and TRBJ2-7; 8 positions match TRBD1. CDR3 length: 15 residues. V lost 0 bases, J lost 5 bases, and 6 bases stayed unmatched. The V gene's germline CDR1 is SGHVS and CDR2 FNYEAQ. CDR3 sequence: CASSLAPAGGNEQYF. Written as DNA, the CDR3 is TGTGCCAGCAGCTTAGCCCCGGCAGGGGGCAACGAGCAGTACTTC.

This chain joins TRBV14 and TRBJ2-1; D ambiguous. Per germline, CDR1 SGHDN and CDR2 FVKESK. The V end lost 3 bases, the J end lost 10 bases, and 7 bases lay between the germline ends. The CDR3 has 11 amino acids. In nucleotides, the CDR3 is TGTGCCAGCAGCCAGGGCAGGGAGCAGTTCTTC. It encodes CASSQGREQFF.

The chain recombines TRBV5-1 with TRBJ2-5; D call uncertain. Trimming cost V 4 bases and J 2 bases, with 12 bases left between them. The CDR3 runs 14 residues. Germline-derived CDR1 and CDR2 are SGHRS and YFSETQ. CDR3 coding DNA: TGCGCCAGCAGCATGCGACAAGCTCAAGAGACCCAGTACTTC. Translating gives CASSMRQAQETQYF.

This clone showed up just a few times. The DNA for the CDR3 is TGTGCCAGCAGCCCCGGGGTAAGGGTGTATAATTCACCCCTCCACTTT. Translated: CASSPGVRVYNSPLHF. The chain is built from TRBV9 and TRBJ1-6; D uncertain. V lost 4 bases to trimming and J lost 4 bases, with 15 bases between them. The CDR3 has 16 residues. Germline V CDR1 and CDR2: SGDLS, YYNGEE.

This clone was counted a single time. The V and J genes are TRBV4-1 and TRBJ2-1, with D perhaps TRBD1 (5 bases). Trimming pared 3 bases from V and 0 bases from J, leaving 15 bases between. Looked up from germline, CDR1 is MGHRA and CDR2 is YSYEKL. The length of the CDR3 is 17 residues. In DNA form, the CDR3 reads TGCGCCAGCAGCCAGATTTTCAGGGAAGGCTCCTACAATGAGCAGTTCTTC. The encoded protein is CASSQIFREGSYNEQFF.

The V call is TRBV28, the J call TRBJ1-2, with a weak D call TRBD1 (5 bases). Germline V CDR1 and CDR2: MDHEN, SYDVKM. Trimming left V 1 base short and J 5 bases short, with 11 bases between. The CDR3 is 14 residues long. The CDR3 here is CASSLSGGGYGYTF. Written as DNA, the CDR3 is TGTGCCAGCAGTTTATCGGGGGGAGGGTATGGCTACACCTTC.

V usage is TRBV9 and J usage is TRBJ1-1, with 12 bases that match TRBD1. Germline CDR1 SGDLS, CDR2 YYNGEE. J lost 6 bases, V lost 3 bases, and 6 bases had no gene match. The CDR3 loop spans 15 amino acids. CDR3 sequence reads: CASSGAGTGGPEAFF. The CDR3 nucleotides are TGTGCCAGCAGCGGGGCCGGGACAGGGGGCCCTGAAGCTTTCTTT.